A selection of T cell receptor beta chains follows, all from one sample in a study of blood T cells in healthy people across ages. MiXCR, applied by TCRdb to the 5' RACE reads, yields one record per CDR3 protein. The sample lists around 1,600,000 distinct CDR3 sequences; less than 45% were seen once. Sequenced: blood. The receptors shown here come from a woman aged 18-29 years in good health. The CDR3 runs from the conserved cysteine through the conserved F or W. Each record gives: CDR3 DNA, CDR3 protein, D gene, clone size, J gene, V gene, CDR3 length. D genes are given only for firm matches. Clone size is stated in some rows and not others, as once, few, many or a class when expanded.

TGCAGTGCTAGGGTCCGGGGGACCTACGAGCAGTACTTC,CSARVRGTYEQYF,.,few,TRBJ2-7,TRBV20-1,13
TGCAGTGCCTACCTGCCACTAGCGGGAGTCAATGAGCAGTTCTTC,CSAYLPLAGVNEQFF,TRBD2,.,TRBJ2-1,TRBV20-1,15
TGCAGTGCTAGCCAGAGGGGGGGATGGCCCCAGCATTTT,CSASQRGGWPQHF,.,.,TRBJ1-5,TRBV20-1,13
TGTGCCAGCAGTTTTTTTGGGGGCACTGAAGCTTTCTTT,CASSFFGGTEAFF,.,few,TRBJ1-1,TRBV27,13
TGCAGCGTTGCCCACCGACAGGGGCCGCGAGTGAACACTGAAGCTTTCTTT,CSVAHRQGPRVNTEAFF,TRBD1,once,TRBJ1-1,TRBV29-1,17
TGCAGCGTTGATTTTGGGAGGTACAATGAGCAGTTCTTC,CSVDFGRYNEQFF,.,few,TRBJ2-1,TRBV29-1,13
TGCGCCAGCAGCGGGACTAACTTCATTGAGCAGTACTTC,CASSGTNFIEQYF,TRBD2,once,TRBJ2-7,TRBV5-1,13
TGCGCCAGCATGACAGGCAGGAACACTGAAGCTTTCTTT,CASMTGRNTEAFF,.,.,TRBJ1-1,TRBV5-1,13
TGCGCCAGCAGCCAAGATGTGGGGGAGTCCTACGAGCAGTACTTC,CASSQDVGESYEQYF,.,once,TRBJ2-7,TRBV4-3,15
TGTGCCAGCAGTTTAGTGGCAGGGCGTGAAGCTTTCTTT,CASSLVAGREAFF,.,few,TRBJ1-1,TRBV28,13
TGTGCCAGCAGCGGGACAGGGGAATGGCCCCAGCATTTT,CASSGTGEWPQHF,TRBD1,.,TRBJ1-5,TRBV9,13
TGTGCCAGCAGCTTAGTGGGACTAGCGGGAGGGGATACGCAGTATTTT,CASSLVGLAGGDTQYF,TRBD2,.,TRBJ2-3,TRBV11-2,16
TGTGCCAGCAGTTCCCCGACCGGCGGGAACTATGGCTACACCTTC,CASSSPTGGNYGYTF,.,.,TRBJ1-2,TRBV27,15
TGTGTCAGCAGCCGAGGGCTTGGGACTAGCTTTGAGCAGTACTTC,CVSSRGLGTSFEQYF,TRBD2,.,TRBJ2-7,TRBV7-8,15
TGCGCCAGCAGCCATTCAACCATAGCGGGAGGGAATGAGCAGTACTTC,CASSHSTIAGGNEQYF,TRBD2,.,TRBJ2-5,TRBV5-1,16
TGTGCCAATAGTTCGGGACAGGGGCCCTACAATGAGCAGTTCTTC,CANSSGQGPYNEQFF,TRBD1,.,TRBJ2-1,TRBV19,15
TGCAGTGCTAGTGGACTAGCGGGCGAAGCATATCTCCTCAATGAGCAGTACTTC,CSASGLAGEAYLLNEQYF,TRBD2,few,TRBJ2-7,TRBV20-1,18
TGCAGCGTTGTGGGCCCAAGACCTAGCACAGATACGCAGTATTTT,CSVVGPRPSTDTQYF,.,few,TRBJ2-3,TRBV29-1,15
TGCGCCAGCAGCTTCGGAGTTAGGGAGACCCAGTACTTC,CASSFGVRETQYF,.,.,TRBJ2-5,TRBV5-1,13
TGTGCCACCAGCAGAGAACGGGACAGCTATGGCTACACCTTC,CATSRERDSYGYTF,TRBD1,.,TRBJ1-2,TRBV15,14
TGTGCCAGCTCACTGGGACAGGGCGTGATGAACACTGAAGCTTTCTTT,CASSLGQGVMNTEAFF,TRBD1,.,TRBJ1-1,TRBV18,16
TGTGCCAGCAGCTCCCGGGACTCCATGGGCGATGAGCAGTACTTC,CASSSRDSMGDEQYF,.,.,TRBJ2-5,TRBV9,15
TGTGCCATCAGTGACACCGGGTGGACCCAGCATTTT,CAISDTGWTQHF,.,.,TRBJ1-5,TRBV10-3,12
TGCAGTGTTAGCCCCGGGCGGGGCGTCTACAATGAGCAGTTCTTC,CSVSPGRGVYNEQFF,.,.,TRBJ2-1,TRBV20-1,15
TGTGCCAGCAGAGGGGCCCACAATGAGCAGTTCTTC,CASRGAHNEQFF,.,few,TRBJ2-1,TRBV7-9,12
TGTGCCAGCAGCTCGCACATCGGGTCGGACGCGTACGAGCAGTACTTC,CASSSHIGSDAYEQYF,.,few,TRBJ2-7,TRBV7-2,16
TGTGACAGCAGCCAACTGGGACTAGCGAAGAGTCTAGAGACCCAGTACTTC,CDSSQLGLAKSLETQYF,TRBD2,.,TRBJ2-5,TRBV9,17
TGCGCCAGCAGCCAAGTGTCTGGGCCTGCCGGGGAGCTGTTTTTT,CASSQVSGPAGELFF,.,.,TRBJ2-2,TRBV4-3,15
TGTGCCGCGCAGGACAACTTCCCTAACTATGGCTACACCTTC,CAAQDNFPNYGYTF,.,.,TRBJ1-2,TRBV2,14
TGCAGCGTTGCCGGGCCGACAAAGAGCTCTGGAAACACCATATATTTT,CSVAGPTKSSGNTIYF,.,.,TRBJ1-3,TRBV29-1,16
TGCAGTGTAGGAGGGCTCAGCGAAAAACTGTTTTTT,CSVGGLSEKLFF,.,few,TRBJ1-4,TRBV20-1,12
TGTGCCACCAGCAGAGAGACAGGACGGAACACTGAAGCTTTCTTT,CATSRETGRNTEAFF,.,.,TRBJ1-1,TRBV15,15
TGTGCCAGCAGCCCCAGGACTGAGAGCTCCTATAATTCACCCCTCCACTTT,CASSPRTESSYNSPLHF,.,few,TRBJ1-6,TRBV7-3,17
TGTGCCAGCAGTTACGGGCCAGCTGGGACAGGCGTCGGCTACACCTTC,CASSYGPAGTGVGYTF,TRBD1,.,TRBJ1-2,TRBV6-5,16
TGTGCCACCAGCTTAACCCCGACGAACAATGAGCAGTTCTTC,CATSLTPTNNEQFF,.,.,TRBJ2-1,TRBV24-1,14
TGTGCCAGCGGTTCGCCTAGCGGGGGAAACAATGAGCAGTTCTTC,CASGSPSGGNNEQFF,TRBD2,few,TRBJ2-1,TRBV27,15
TGCAGCGACAAATGGGCATATGGCTACACCTTC,CSDKWAYGYTF,.,few,TRBJ1-2,TRBV29-1,11
TGCAGTGCCATAGAGGACAGGGAAAAAGAGACCCAGTACTTC,CSAIEDREKETQYF,TRBD1,.,TRBJ2-5,TRBV20-1,14
TGTGCCAGCAGCCCCCAACCCCAGGGGGCAACTAATGAAAAACTGTTTTTT,CASSPQPQGATNEKLFF,TRBD1,.,TRBJ1-4,TRBV7-2,17
TGTGCCAGCAGTTACGTAATGACTTTCTACGAGCAGTACTTC,CASSYVMTFYEQYF,.,.,TRBJ2-7,TRBV6-2/TRBV6-3,14
TGCAGCGTTGAACCCAGGAATGGGAACACTGAAGCTTTCTTT,CSVEPRNGNTEAFF,.,few,TRBJ1-1,TRBV29-1,14
TGTGCCAGCAGTGAGGTCCCGCCCAGCTCTGGAAACACCATATATTTT,CASSEVPPSSGNTIYF,.,many,TRBJ1-3,TRBV6-1,16
TGCAGTGCTAGAGATTCCCCCTTTGCTAATGAAAAACTGTTTTTT,CSARDSPFANEKLFF,.,.,TRBJ1-4,TRBV20-1,15
TGCAGCGCCCACAGGGCCCACTCTGGAAACACCATATATTTT,CSAHRAHSGNTIYF,.,.,TRBJ1-3,TRBV29-1,14
TGTGCCAGCAGCTTAGCGCTGGCGGGGGGAGCAGATACGCAGTATTTT,CASSLALAGGADTQYF,TRBD2,many,TRBJ2-3,TRBV7-2,16
TGTGCCAGCAGCCAGGGCCTAGCGGGAGAGTGGTTAGATACGCAGTATTTT,CASSQGLAGEWLDTQYF,TRBD2,few,TRBJ2-3,TRBV5-6,17
TGTGCCAGCAGTTATGGCGGGGACCAAGAGACCCAGTACTTC,CASSYGGDQETQYF,.,.,TRBJ2-5,TRBV28,14
TGCGCCAGCAGCCAAGAAGTACTGAAAAACGGCGGGTGGATGTTTTTT,CASSQEVLKNGGWMFF,.,few,TRBJ1-4,TRBV4-3,16
TGCAGCGTTGAGGGCAGGGTCAGCACAGATACGCAGTATTTT,CSVEGRVSTDTQYF,.,many,TRBJ2-3,TRBV29-1,14